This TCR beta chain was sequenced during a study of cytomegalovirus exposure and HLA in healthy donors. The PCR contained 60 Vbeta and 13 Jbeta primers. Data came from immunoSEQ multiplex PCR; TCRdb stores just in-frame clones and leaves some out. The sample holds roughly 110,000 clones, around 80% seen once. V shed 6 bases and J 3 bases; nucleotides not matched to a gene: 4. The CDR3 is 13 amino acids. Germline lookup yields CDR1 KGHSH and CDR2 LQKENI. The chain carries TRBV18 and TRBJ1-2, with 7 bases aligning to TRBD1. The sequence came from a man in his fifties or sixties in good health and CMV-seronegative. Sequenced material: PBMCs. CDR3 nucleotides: TGTGCCAGCTCCGAAGACAGGGACTATGGCTACACCTTC. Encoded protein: CASSEDRDYGYTF.